Sequencing of this TCR beta chain was carried out in a study of immune cell composition in non-small cell lung cancer. The data were produced by immunoSEQ multiplex PCR, yet TCRdb's version contains in-frame clones alone and is incomplete. The sample has around 2,200 clones, 75% seen once; the top ten hold 5% to 6%. Sequencing was done on a sample of lung tumor tissue. The source is a human donor with non-small cell lung cancer.

For the CDR3, the DNA is TGTGCCAGCAGTTATAAGAACATGAACACTGAAGCTTTCTTT. Protein: CASSYKNMNTEAFF. This sequence joins TRBV6-6 and TRBJ1-1; no clear D gene. V lost 3 bases, J lost 0 bases, and 8 bases lay in between. This CDR3 has 14 residues. Germline V gene lookup returns CDR1 MNHNY and CDR2 SVGAGI (reference sequence).